Detailed here is one T cell receptor (beta chain). Germline V CDR1 and CDR2: SGDLS, YYNGEE. The CDR3 totals 14 residues. Trimming left V 0 bases short and J 8 bases short, with 12 bases between. The data were taken from a study of blood T cell repertoires in COVID-19. Clones were sequenced by immunoSEQ multiplex PCR, and TCRdb holds only the in-frame ones, with some missing. There are over 400,000 clones in the sample; less than 90% occur only once, and roughly 7.3% lies in the top ten. The sequencing input was peripheral blood. This clonotype originated in a woman between 45 and 65 years old with COVID-19, enrolled during active disease. The rearrangement links TRBV9 to TRBJ2-4, with D perhaps TRBD2 (6 bases). CDR3 bases: TGTGCCAGCAGCGTAGGCGGGGATTCGGACATTCAGTACTTC. Protein: CASSVGGDSDIQYF.